The present TCR beta chain was sequenced within a study of blood T cell repertoires in COVID-19. J was trimmed by 2 bases and V by 1 base; bases with no gene match: 5. CDR1 LGHNA and CDR2 YSLEER come from the germline V gene. The CDR3 extends over 16 amino acids. TCRdb's copy holds only in-frame clones and misses some; the assay was immunoSEQ multiplex PCR. Of around 200,000 clones listed, about 88% are singletons. The sequence derives from a man aged 30-40 years with active or convalescent COVID-19. Sequenced sample: peripheral blood. V usage is TRBV4-3 and J usage is TRBJ2-7; 10 nucleotides match TRBD2. The CDR3 here is CASSQGFGLAAYEQYF. Here the CDR3 DNA reads TGCGCCAGCAGCCAAGGCTTCGGACTAGCGGCCTACGAGCAGTACTTC.